Below, 8 T cell receptor beta chains from the same sample are listed, as sequenced in a study of cytomegalovirus exposure and HLA in healthy donors. PCR primers comprised 60 Vbeta and 13 Jbeta primers. This table comes from immunoSEQ multiplex PCR, and its TCRdb copy is limited to in-frame clones, with some not included. This table has approximately 76,000 clones, around three quarters appearing once. Input material: PBMCs. The receptor source for this set is a man aged 25 to 45 in good health and CMV-seronegative.

V and J are TRBV7-2 and TRBJ1-6; D is uncertain. In germline, CDR1 is SGHTA, CDR2 FQGNSA. V lost 1 base and J 7 bases, leaving 11 bases between the germline ends. There are 15 residues in the CDR3. The CDR3 DNA follows: TGTGCCAGCAGCTTAGGAGGGCCACAGAATTCACCCCTCCACTTT. Its translation is CASSLGGPQNSPLHF.

The chain couples TRBV4-2 to TRBJ2-1; 7 bases align to TRBD2. CDR3 length: 15 residues. The V and J ends lost 1 base and 8 bases, in that order; junction bases with no gene match: 8. From germline, CDR1 is LGHNA and CDR2 YNFKEQ. The CDR3 reads CASSQAWREWDEQFF. In nucleotides, the CDR3 is TGTGCCAGCAGCCAAGCTTGGCGGGAGTGGGATGAGCAGTTCTTC.

This clone turned up a few times. V gene TRBV18 combines with J gene TRBJ1-5; weak D call: TRBD1 (5 bases). V was clipped by 6 bases and J by 2 bases, with 11 bases between them. CDR1 is KGHSH, CDR2 LQKENI, per germline. This CDR3 spans 14 amino acids. The CDR3 bases are TGTGCCAGCTCGTCAACAGGTGGCAATCAGCCCCAGCATTTT. Translated: CASSSTGGNQPQHF.

This clone was detected only a few times. The CDR3 spells CASSPGTLPLHF. CDR3 DNA sequence: TGTGCCAGCAGCCCTGGGACTCTACCCCTCCACTTT. The chain uses TRBV11-2 and TRBJ1-6; tentative D call: TRBD1 (5 bases). Germline CDR1 reads SGHAT; CDR2 reads FQNNGV. V was trimmed by 5 bases and J by 12 bases, leaving 11 bases between them. The CDR3 covers 12 residues.

The V gene is TRBV5-1, the J gene TRBJ2-1; the D gene is possibly TRBD2 (5 bases). The V and J ends lost 0 bases and 0 bases respectively, with 7 bases between them. This CDR3 has 15 residues. Looked up from germline, CDR1 is SGHRS and CDR2 is YFSETQ. The CDR3 region is CASSLGGGSYNEQFF. For the CDR3, the DNA is TGCGCCAGCAGCTTGGGCGGAGGCTCCTACAATGAGCAGTTCTTC. The full variable domain, in which reference TRBV5-1 and TRBJ2-1 provide the parts outside the CDR3, is KAGVTQTPRYLIKTRGQQVTLSCSPISGHRSVSWYQQTPGQGLQFLFEYFSETQRNKGNFPGRFSGRQFSNSRSEMNVSTLELGDSALYLCASSLGGGSYNEQFFGPGTRLTVL.

This sequence joins TRBV27 and TRBJ2-3; no reliable D call. The CDR3 sequence is 13 residues long. Trimming took 3 bases from V and 6 from J, leaving 10 bases between them. Germline V gene sequence: CDR1 MNHEY, CDR2 SMNVEV (reference sequence). CDR3 sequence: CASSFSLRDTQYF. The CDR3 DNA reads as TGTGCCAGCAGTTTCAGTTTGAGGGATACGCAGTATTTT.

The chain has TRBV6-1 and TRBJ2-7, with 12 bases aligning to TRBD1. Germline V CDR1 and CDR2: MNHNS, SASEGT. With V trimmed by 7 bases and J by 4 bases, 8 bases remained unmatched. The CDR3 contains 15 residues. CDR3 residues: CASIFGTGGYYEQYF. The DNA of the CDR3 is TGTGCCAGCATTTTCGGGACAGGGGGCTATTACGAGCAGTACTTC.

V usage is TRBV10-3 and J usage is TRBJ1-3; 10 positions agree with TRBD1. V was clipped by 3 bases and J by 8 bases; unmatched bases: 7. This CDR3 comprises 15 residues. The germline V gene has CDR1 ENHRY and CDR2 SYGVKD. The CDR3 loop is CAISDRQGAKDTIYF. The CDR3 coding sequence is TGTGCCATCAGTGACCGACAGGGGGCAAAGGACACCATATATTTT.